Each of the 4 T cell receptor beta chains below was sequenced from the same sample in a study of blood T cell repertoires in COVID-19. Using immunoSEQ multiplex PCR, the repertoire was profiled, and TCRdb retains in-frame clones only, with some absent. The table lists fewer than 55,000 clones, roughly 80% of them singletons. What was sequenced was peripheral blood. The receptors were sampled from a man between 45 and 60 years old with acute or convalescent COVID-19.

The chain employs TRBV5-6 and TRBJ2-5, with TRBD1 as a possible D gene (6 bases). V was cut by 7 bases and J by 5 bases, with 15 bases left in between. The CDR3 runs 13 residues. Germline-derived CDR1 and CDR2 are SGHDT and YYEEEE. CDR3 coding DNA: TGTGCCAGCGCCCCAGGGGCGGGTGAGACCCAGTACTTC. Protein sequence: CASAPGAGETQYF.

The chain recombines TRBV5-1 with TRBJ2-5; possibly TRBD2 for D (6 bases). This CDR3 has 14 residues. Germline lookup yields CDR1 SGHRS and CDR2 YFSETQ. Trimming cost V 4 bases and J 5 bases, with 15 bases left between them. CDR3 loop: CASSPSSERETQYF. The CDR3 DNA reads TGCGCCAGCAGCCCCTCTAGCGAGCGGGAGACCCAGTACTTC.

There are a few counts of this clone. This sequence joins TRBV2 and TRBJ2-7, with TRBD2 matching 8 bases. The CDR3 consists of 15 residues. Unmatched junction bases numbered 9, after V lost 6 bases and J lost 2 bases. Germline lookup yields CDR1 SNHLY and CDR2 FYNNEI. CDR3 loop: CASSGTGLVAYEQYF. DNA of the CDR3: TGTGCCAGCAGCGGGACGGGACTAGTTGCCTACGAGCAGTACTTC.

This chain connects TRBV5-6 to TRBJ2-7; D remains unclear. The germline gives CDR1 SGHDT, CDR2 YYEEEE. The CDR3 consists of 12 residues. Trimming cost V 4 bases and J 2 bases, with 7 bases left between them. CDR3 DNA: TGTGCCAGCAGCCAATTCACCTACGAGCAGTACTTC. Translated: CASSQFTYEQYF.